The T cell receptor beta chain under discussion was sequenced for a study of T cell responses to AZD1222 COVID-19 vaccine. Overall study results and limits: Vaccination with two AZD1222 doses was followed by a rise in Spike-specific TCR breadth and depth. Reports indicate that nearly half of spike-specific TCRs are directed at unmutated variant regions.

Libraries were prepared by immunoSEQ multiplex PCR; TCRdb keeps only in-frame clonotypes and omits some of them. The sample holds 95,000 to 110,000 clones, roughly 91% seen once. Comments on this clone: The target antigen is unknown.

This TCR derives from an adult in good health. Sequencing was performed on peripheral blood, taken on day 0 of AZD1222 vaccination.

The CDR3 region is CASSQATLGETLETQYF. In nucleotides, the CDR3 is TGCGCCAGCAGCCAAGCAACTCTGGGGGAGACCCTAGAGACCCAGTACTTC. The chain is built from TRBV4-1 and TRBJ2-5, with D perhaps given as TRBD1 or TRBD2 (5 bases each). CDR1 is MGHRA and CDR2 is YSYEKL in the germline V gene. Trimming shortened V by 1 base and J by 4 bases, and 19 bases separated the two germline ends. There are 17 residues in the CDR3.